This entry features one TCR beta chain sequence. V lost 3 bases to trimming and J lost 5 bases; unmatched junction nucleotides: 7. Germline V gene sequence: CDR1 SGHRS, CDR2 YFSETQ. This CDR3 has 14 amino acids. Profiled with immunoSEQ multiplex PCR; TCRdb holds only in-frame clones, not every one. The repertoire holds 56,000 or so clones, over 90% seen once, with 2.5% to 3.5% in the top ten. This sample was included in a study of technical replicates of blood from several donors. The gene calls are TRBV5-1 and TRBJ1-1, with 7 bases fitting TRBD1. The TCR comes from a human donor in good health. Some clones in this sample may be carry-over from other donors' samples. Source material: PBMCs. CDR3 DNA sequence: TGCGCCAGCAGCTGGGAACAGGGGACGACTGAAGCTTTCTTT. It yields the protein CASSWEQGTTEAFF.